The 14 T cell receptor beta chains listed next were all sequenced from one sample in a study of blood T cell repertoires in COVID-19. Using immunoSEQ multiplex PCR, the repertoire was profiled, and TCRdb retains in-frame clones only, with some absent. The sample lists 95,000 to 150,000 clones; about 79% were seen once. Sequences were obtained from peripheral blood. The receptors stem from a man between 65 and 85 years old with acute or convalescent COVID-19.

The V call is TRBV7-3, the J call TRBJ2-7; 8 nucleotides align to TRBD2. CDR1 is SGHTA and CDR2 is FQGTGA in the germline V gene. Germline trimming cut 4 bases from V and 6 bases from J; bases unmatched to any gene: 5. The CDR3 spans 13 residues. This CDR3 reads CASSSGLGLEQYF. The CDR3 DNA reads TGTGCCAGCAGCTCGGGACTAGGTCTCGAGCAGTACTTC.

This sequence joins TRBV3-1 (or the pseudogene TRBV3-2) and TRBJ2-7; TRBD1 is a possible D gene (6 bases). From germline, CDR1 is LGHDT and CDR2 YNNKEL (reference sequence). V lost 0 bases and J 3 bases, leaving 12 bases between the germline ends. The CDR3 totals 15 residues. The CDR3 nucleotides are TGTGCCAGCAGCCAAGATAAAGGGGGAGTCTACGAGCAGTACTTC. Residues: CASSQDKGGVYEQYF.

This chain uses TRBV11-2 with TRBJ1-4; tentatively, D is TRBD1 (6 bases). The CDR3 runs 15 residues. The V gene lost 5 bases and the J gene lost 1 base, with 11 bases spanning the gap. Germline CDR1 and CDR2: SGHAT and FQNNGV. The chain's CDR3 is CASSTTGLTNEKLFF. DNA of the CDR3: TGTGCCAGCAGCACTACAGGGCTAACTAATGAAAAACTGTTTTTT.

The sample holds a few counts of this clone. This sequence joins TRBV5-4 and TRBJ2-2; 12 bases agree with TRBD2. The CDR3 runs 15 residues. Germline CDR1 and CDR2: SGHNT and YYREEE (reference sequence). Unmatched junction bases numbered 2, after V lost 4 bases and J lost 4 bases. CDR3 in DNA: TGTGCCAGCAGCGAGACTAGCGGGGGCACCGGGGAGCTGTTTTTT. Translated, it gives CASSETSGGTGELFF. Using reference TRBV5-4 and TRBJ2-2 for the parts outside the CDR3, the full variable domain is ETGVTQSPTHLIKTRGQQVTLRCSSQSGHNTVSWYQQALGQGPQFIFQYYREEENGRGNFPPRFSGLQFPNYSSELNVNALELDDSALYLCASSETSGGTGELFFGEGSRLTVL.

The chain has TRBV18 and TRBJ1-2; TRBD1 agrees at 7 bases. This CDR3 region has 15 residues. CDR1 and CDR2 from the germline V gene are KGHSH and LQKENI. The junction had 7 bases not matched to a gene; V was cut back by 2 bases and J by 4 bases. This CDR3 reads CASSPNRDRVYGYTF. In DNA, the CDR3 is TGTGCCAGCTCACCAAACCGGGACAGAGTCTATGGCTACACCTTC.

This chain uses TRBV7-9 with TRBJ2-2; perhaps TRBD1 as D (6 bases). The V end was cut by 10 bases, the J end by 5 bases, with 11 bases between. CDR1 is SEHNR, CDR2 FQNEAQ, per germline (reference sequence). This CDR3 spans 12 amino acids. CDR3 sequence reads: CATKRGTGELFF. The DNA of the CDR3 is TGTGCCACCAAAAGGGGGACCGGGGAGCTGTTTTTT.

This clone has just one count. The chain links TRBV7-2 to TRBJ2-7, with 10 bases that match TRBD1. The length of the CDR3 is 18 residues. The V and J ends lost 4 bases and 0 bases, in that order; junction bases with no gene match: 12. Germline V gene data show CDR1 as SGHTA and CDR2 as FQGNSA. The chain's CDR3 is CASSSDRGLLSSSYEQYF. In DNA form, the CDR3 reads TGTGCCAGCAGCTCCGACAGGGGGCTTTTATCTAGCTCCTACGAGCAGTACTTC. Complete variable domain (other parts from reference TRBV7-2 and TRBJ2-7): GAGVSQSPSNKVTEKGKDVELRCDPISGHTALYWYRQSLGQGLEFLIYFQGNSAPDKSGLPSDRFSAERTGGSVSTLTIQRTQQEDSAVYLCASSSDRGLLSSSYEQYFGPGTRLTVT.

Here the CDR3 DNA reads TGTGCCAGCAGTATAGCTGGATCCGGAAGGTACTATGGCTACACCTTC. The encoded protein is CASSIAGSGRYYGYTF. V gene TRBV5-6 combines with J gene TRBJ1-2; no clear D gene. Between the trimmed V and J ends, which lost 5 bases and 3 bases, there was a span of 20 bases. The CDR3 consists of 16 residues. The germline V gene has CDR1 SGHDT and CDR2 YYEEEE.

In regard to this clone: Germline is not matched at one junction end, which may reflect a read error. The chain combines TRBV19 with TRBJ1-2, with D uncertain. CDR1 is LNHDA and CDR2 is SQIVND in the germline V gene (reference sequence). This CDR3 contains 14 residues. In DNA form, the CDR3 reads TGTGCCAGTAGTATTTCTTCGGTAAACTCTGGCTACACCTTC. Translation: CASSISSVNSGYTF.

The chain is built from TRBV13 and TRBJ1-1; D gene ambiguous. V lost 1 base and J 7 bases, leaving 13 bases between the germline ends. This CDR3 region has 14 residues. The germline V gene encodes CDR1 PRHDT and CDR2 FYEKMQ (reference sequence). The CDR3 region has the DNA TGTGCCAGCAGCTTAGCGGGTCTTAACGGTGAAGCTTTCTTT. Its translation: CASSLAGLNGEAFF. Using reference TRBV13 and TRBJ1-1 for the parts outside the CDR3, the full variable domain is AAGVIQSPRHLIKEKRETATLKCYPIPRHDTVYWYQQGPGQDPQFLISFYEKMQSDKGSIPDRFSAQQFSDYHSELNMSSLELGDSALYFCASSLAGLNGEAFFGQGTRLTVV.

The genes are TRBV14 and TRBJ1-3, with D hard to call. The germline gives CDR1 SGHDN, CDR2 FVKESK. The CDR3 runs 17 residues. Trimming shortened V by 0 bases and J by 1 base, and 13 bases separated the two germline ends. The CDR3 reads CASSQDRWRGSGNTIYF. CDR3 coding DNA: TGTGCCAGCAGCCAAGATCGTTGGCGGGGATCTGGAAACACCATATATTTT.

The rearrangement joins TRBV28 to TRBJ1-3; D is possibly TRBD1 (6 bases). The CDR3 extends over 13 amino acids. The V gene's germline CDR1 is MDHEN and CDR2 SYDVKM. Trimming stripped 6 bases from V and 3 bases from J, with 9 bases between. CDR3 amino acids: CASRTGNGNTIYF. The CDR3 DNA sequence: TGTGCCAGCAGAACAGGGAATGGAAACACCATATATTTT.

The chain carries TRBV7-2 and TRBJ1-5; 7 bases are shared with TRBD1. Germline CDR1 and CDR2: SGHTA and FQGNSA. The V segment lost 0 bases and the J segment 4 bases; nucleotides outside the gene matches: 3. The CDR3 consists of 15 residues. The CDR3 region is CASSLAGQSNQPQHF. The CDR3, as DNA: TGTGCCAGCAGCTTAGCGGGACAGAGTAATCAGCCCCAGCATTTT. Full variable domain (remainder filled in from reference TRBV7-2 and TRBJ1-5): GAGVSQSPSNKVTEKGKDVELRCDPISGHTALYWYRQSLGQGLEFLIYFQGNSAPDKSGLPSDRFSAERTGGSVSTLTIQRTQQEDSAVYLCASSLAGQSNQPQHFGDGTRLSIL.

The chain employs TRBV5-1 and TRBJ2-5, with 14 positions matching TRBD2. Losses at the gene ends were 0 bases for V and 0 bases for J; bases not matched to a gene: 4. This CDR3 has 18 residues. Germline V gene data show CDR1 as SGHRS and CDR2 as YFSETQ. This CDR3 is CASSLGRTSGGYQETQYF. CDR3 in DNA: TGCGCCAGCAGCTTGGGCCGGACTAGCGGGGGGTACCAAGAGACCCAGTACTTC.